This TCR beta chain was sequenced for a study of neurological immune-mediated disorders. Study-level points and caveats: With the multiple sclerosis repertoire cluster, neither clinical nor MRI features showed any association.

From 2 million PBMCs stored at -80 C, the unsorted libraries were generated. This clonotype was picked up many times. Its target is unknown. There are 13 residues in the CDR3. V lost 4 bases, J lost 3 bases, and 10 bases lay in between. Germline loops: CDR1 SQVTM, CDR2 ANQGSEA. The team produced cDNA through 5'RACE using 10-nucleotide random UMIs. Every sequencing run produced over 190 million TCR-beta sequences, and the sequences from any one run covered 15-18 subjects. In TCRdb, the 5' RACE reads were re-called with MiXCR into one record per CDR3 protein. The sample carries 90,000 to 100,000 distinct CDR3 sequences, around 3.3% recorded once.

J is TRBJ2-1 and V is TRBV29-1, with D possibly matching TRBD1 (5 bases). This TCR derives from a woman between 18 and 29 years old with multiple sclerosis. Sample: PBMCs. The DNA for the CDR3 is TGCAGCGTTGTTGGCAGGGTCTACAATGAGCAGTTCTTC. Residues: CSVVGRVYNEQFF.